A single sample is the source of the 7 T cell receptor beta chains below, sequenced in a study of blood T cell repertoires in COVID-19. The assay was immunoSEQ multiplex PCR, and TCRdb's table has in-frame clones only and misses some. The data contain tens of thousands of clones, approximately 80% of them singletons. Sample: peripheral blood. All receptors derive from a man aged 25-40 years with COVID-19, enrolled during active disease.

V and J are TRBV7-8 and TRBJ2-1; no reliable D call. Trimming took 3 bases from V and 1 from J, leaving 7 bases between them. The CDR3 sequence is 14 residues long. The germline CDR1 and CDR2 sequences are SGHVS and FQNEAQ. CDR3 DNA sequence: TGTGCCAGCAGCTTCTCCCGTTCCTACAATGAGCAGTTCTTC. Amino acid sequence: CASSFSRSYNEQFF. Based on the CDR3 plus reference TRBV7-8 and TRBJ2-1, the full variable domain is GAGVSQSPRYKVAKRGQDVALRCDPISGHVSLFWYQQALGQGPEFLTYFQNEAQLDKSGLPSDRFFAERPEGSVSTLKIQRTQQEDSAVYLCASSFSRSYNEQFFGPGTRLTVL.

This chain connects TRBV30 to TRBJ2-5; possibly TRBD2 for D (5 bases). Germline assignment: CDR1 GTSNPN and CDR2 SVGIG (reference sequence). The CDR3 extends over 11 amino acids. With 2 bases removed from V and 9 bases from J, the gap between germline ends came to 10 bases. The CDR3 coding sequence is TGTGCCTGGAGTCGCCCCGGGGCCCAGTACTTC. Translating gives CAWSRPGAQYF.

The chain recombines TRBV7-8 with TRBJ1-1; no firm D call. The germline gives CDR1 SGHVS, CDR2 FQNEAQ. The CDR3 length is 21 residues. Trimming took off 5 bases at V and 0 bases at J, with 31 bases between the two ends. The CDR3 protein is CASSLYPTHELMRVMNTEAFF. The CDR3 DNA reads as TGTGCCAGCAGCCTCTACCCGACCCACGAGCTTATGAGGGTAATGAACACTGAAGCTTTCTTT.

The chain couples TRBV7-2 to TRBJ2-2; D gene uncertain. V was clipped by 0 bases and J by 0 bases, with 14 bases between them. From germline, CDR1 is SGHTA and CDR2 FQGNSA. This CDR3 contains 18 residues. The CDR3 here is CASSLARWWSANTGELFF. CDR3 DNA sequence: TGTGCCAGCAGCTTAGCGAGGTGGTGGAGTGCGAACACCGGGGAGCTGTTTTTT.

This chain uses TRBV2 with TRBJ2-7; TRBD2 aligns across 7 bases. The germline V gene has CDR1 SNHLY and CDR2 FYNNEI. V trimming: 6 bases; J trimming: 2 bases; junction bases outside the gene matches: 1. This CDR3 has 12 amino acids. The CDR3 spells CASRGGTYEQYF. CDR3 DNA sequence: TGTGCCAGCAGGGGGGGGACCTACGAGCAGTACTTC.

The chain has TRBV28 and TRBJ1-2; 8 bases align to TRBD1. The CDR3 spans 17 residues. CDR1 is MDHEN and CDR2 is SYDVKM in the germline V gene. V lost 3 bases and J lost 5; bases outside the gene matches: 14. The CDR3 DNA reads as TGTGCCAGCAGTTTTCAGATGGACAGGGCGTTTCGGTATGGCTACACCTTC. It yields the protein CASSFQMDRAFRYGYTF.

The V gene is TRBV2, the J gene TRBJ2-1; D is undetermined. The CDR3 runs 12 residues. The germline V gene has CDR1 SNHLY and CDR2 FYNNEI. V lost 4 bases, J lost 5 bases, and 6 bases lay in between. In nucleotides, the CDR3 is TGTGCCAGCAGTGCCCCCAACAATGAGCAGTTCTTC. Its protein is CASSAPNNEQFF.